This TCR beta chain was obtained from a study of T-cell memory formation after mild COVID-19. General study results and limits: Some SARS-CoV-2-responding clones were already detected in memory before infection.

Sample barcodes and UMIs were carried by the TCR alpha and TCR beta cDNA libraries that 5'RACE generated with constant-segment primers. TCRdb re-called the 5' RACE reads with MiXCR, one entry per CDR3 protein. The sample contains around 250,000 distinct CDR3 sequences, approximately 9% of which appear only once. As for this clonotype: The antigen is not known.

CDR3 length: 13 residues. Deletions cut 4 bases from V and 3 bases from J, with 9 bases between. This TCR was recovered from a man aged 18 to 29 who had mild COVID-19 (a few samples of this study predate the infection). Cell type and time point are not known. Material for sequencing was PBMCs or a T cell subset sorted from them (not recorded which). The chain uses TRBV12-3 or TRBV12-4 and TRBJ1-2; maybe TRBD1 (5 bases). CDR3 DNA sequence: TGTGCCAGCAGTTCCTCGACAGACTATGGCTACACCTTC. It specifies CASSSSTDYGYTF.